This T cell receptor beta chain was captured in a study of blood T cell repertoires in COVID-19 (dated by TCRdb to the early 2020s). Notes on the research overall: Samples from collaborators originated in the United States, Italy and Spain and spanned both the acute and convalescent phases of COVID-19. The material from the prospective study consisted of cDNA or gDNA derived from T cells, B-cell-depleted T cells, or PBMCs. Deeply sampled blood TCRbeta repertoires from subjects exposed to, actively infected with, or recovered from COVID-19 were included in the dataset. The repertoires were made available in a free public database intended to serve as a resource for research on the immune response to SARS-CoV-2. The samples were drawn from two sources: the first 160 participants of the ongoing ImmuneRACE study, and approximately 1,300 subjects contributed by 6 global collaborators. A de-identified subject ID, COVID-19 status, age in years and sex were almost always included in the sample metadata. Where available, HLA class I and class II types were obtained from metadata supplied by the sample provider rather than from assay-based typing. Here is what the overall study found, with its caveats: Clinical and demographic metadata were provided uncurated, with the amount varying by source and participant.

TCRbeta CDR3 regions were amplified from genomic DNA by means of the immunoSEQ Assay, a bias-controlled multiplex PCR. As for the authors' bioinformatics: The number of nucleated cells in each sample was estimated by amplification of reference gene primers within the assay. Sequence reads were collapsed and filtered to measure the absolute abundance of every unique TCRbeta CDR3 rearrangement. For each sample, productive Simpson clonality was calculated by taking the square root of Simpson's diversity index across productive rearrangements. What TCRdb holds here is the immuneACCESS table cut down to in-frame rearrangements. Part of the clones is not present; checked against another copy, under half of the missing clones reflect an unresolved V gene, and the others are unexplained. That table furnishes V, J and clone size, whereas the DNA furnished D and trimming. For this sample the table gives around 45,000 clones, of which 87% were detected only once. The ten largest clones capture just over 15% of the sample.

CDR1 and CDR2 are drawn from the germline V gene: SQVTM, ANQGSEA. The V end loses 1 base and the J end loses 6 bases, and a stretch of 12 bases separates them. Inclusive of the bounding cysteine and phenylalanine, the CDR3 is 14 residues long. Only CDR3 DNA remains: 42 bases, in frame from the first base. For this clone: The specificity of this receptor is unknown. Base qualities are missing; no much larger clone stands one base away.

The collaborating institutions used their own protocols to collect whole blood in K2EDTA tubes. For TCRbeta analysis, collaborators shipped samples in one of three forms: frozen whole blood, isolated PBMCs, or DNA extracted from either of those sample types. Source material: peripheral blood. The chain links TRBV29-1 with TRBJ2-2; the D segment could be TRBD2, given 7 matching bases. This TCR came from a man aged 55-75 years with active COVID-19. The CDR3 sequence is CSVEVGGGAGELFF. In nucleotides, the sequence is TGCAGCGTTGAAGTGGGCGGGGGCGCCGGGGAGCTGTTTTTT.